The present entry profiles one TCR beta chain with its context. What this receptor recognizes is not known. No much larger clone exists at a distance of one base, and base qualities are not known. CDR1 and CDR2 were assigned from the germline V gene (reference sequence) as DFQATT and SNEGSKA. The junction shows trimming of 3 bases on V and 4 bases on J, plus 21 bases between the germline ends. Inclusive of the bounding cysteine and phenylalanine, the CDR3 is 16 residues long. Left in the record is the CDR3 DNA by itself, 48 bases read in frame from the first base. The data were obtained in a study of CD8 T cells in Susac syndrome (dated by TCRdb to the late 2010s). About the investigation overall: Of the Susac syndrome patients who were sequenced, six had clinically active disease and about 8 were in clinical remission. Whether CD8+ T cell activation and differentiation in Susac syndrome was antigen driven was tested using repertoire sequencing. At blood withdrawal, Susac syndrome patients were either therapy-naive, taking corticosteroids (in some cases with IVIg as well), or taking IVIg alone. Broader findings and caveats from the paper: The study acknowledged that relatively few individuals were included in the TCR sequencing and HLA analysis. The CD4+ T cell repertoire of patients with Susac syndrome showed no detectable clonal expansion.

RNA was extracted with the RNeasy kit and roughly 0.45 to 1 ug was reverse transcribed using random hexamers. The immunoSEQ multiplex PCR assay, which covers 54 Vbeta and 13 Jbeta segments, was used to amplify TCR beta CDR3 regions. To correct PCR amplification bias, a synthetic template baseline was used for both primer optimization and computational correction. The published analysis was carried out like this. Only productive sequences were kept, with reads annotated to V, D and J genes according to IMGT and analyzed in immunoSEQ Analyzer. Clonality was computed as one minus Shannon entropy normalized by log2 of the number of productive unique sequences. For each patient and control, public and private clones were evaluated within the 100 most prevalent clones. Susac-specific clones were defined as absent from healthy and MS cohorts, about 1,100 published viral clones and other ImmuneACCESS disease sequences. Through fastp at Q25 and MiXCR, TCRdb rebuilt clones from the public reads, retaining in-frame beta chains. Rows with a matching CDR3 protein are joined into one entry that keeps the most common DNA and genes. TCRdb's processing, not the study's, gives the V and J calls here. In this sample the table shows hundreds of thousands of distinct CDR3 sequences, approximately 94% of which occur a single time. The top ten hold approximately 0.15% of the sample.

High-throughput TCR beta sequencing profiled peripheral blood CD8+ and CD4+ T cells from healthy donors, Susac syndrome patients and multiple sclerosis patients. Recently defined diagnostic criteria for definite or probable disease were met by the Susac syndrome patients. Bulk CD8+ and CD4+ T cells were purified by magnetic negative isolation, whereas CD8+ TEMRA cells were enriched by FACS. Blood was collected in EDTA tubes and processed within 24 hours, with PBMCs isolated through density gradient centrifugation. PBMCs intended for TCR sequencing were cryopreserved in liquid nitrogen and were subsequently thawed in a 37 degrees C water bath. A purity of at least 90% was achieved for sorted or isolated CD4+, CD8+ and CD8+ TEMRA cells.

The sample comprised CD4+ T cells from PBMCs. This clonotype originated in a human donor with Susac syndrome. The chain is made from TRBV20-1 and TRBJ2-5; no D gene call is confident. The CDR3 here reads CSASLPPRTQRETQYF. The nucleotide sequence is TGCAGTGCTAGCTTGCCCCCGAGGACCCAACGAGAGACCCAGTACTTC.